This T cell receptor beta chain comes out of a study of shared clonotypes between healthy human individuals. Concerning this clone itself: The target antigen is unknown.

Data came from immunoSEQ multiplex PCR; TCRdb stores just in-frame clones and leaves some out. The top ten clones hold around 12% of a sample with approximately 460,000 clones, approximately 71% of them seen once. The CDR3 runs to 16 residues. Germline V gives CDR1 MNHEY, CDR2 SMNVEV (reference sequence). Trimming took off 2 bases at V and 11 bases at J, with 22 bases between the two ends. Findings and caveats of the study: Exclusively blood specimens were collected; tissue repertoires likely differ. Deeper or shallower sequencing was expected to change how clonotypes are shared among donors.

Sequencing was carried out using PBMCs. The V gene is TRBV27, the J gene TRBJ1-5; perhaps TRBD1 as D (5 bases). This TCR was recovered from a woman aged 40 to 55 in good health. Some clones in this sample may be carry-over from other donors' samples. The chain's CDR3 is CASSLLQGFSRGTQHF. CDR3 in DNA: TGTGCCAGCAGTTTACTCCAGGGATTCTCCCGGGGGACCCAGCATTTT.